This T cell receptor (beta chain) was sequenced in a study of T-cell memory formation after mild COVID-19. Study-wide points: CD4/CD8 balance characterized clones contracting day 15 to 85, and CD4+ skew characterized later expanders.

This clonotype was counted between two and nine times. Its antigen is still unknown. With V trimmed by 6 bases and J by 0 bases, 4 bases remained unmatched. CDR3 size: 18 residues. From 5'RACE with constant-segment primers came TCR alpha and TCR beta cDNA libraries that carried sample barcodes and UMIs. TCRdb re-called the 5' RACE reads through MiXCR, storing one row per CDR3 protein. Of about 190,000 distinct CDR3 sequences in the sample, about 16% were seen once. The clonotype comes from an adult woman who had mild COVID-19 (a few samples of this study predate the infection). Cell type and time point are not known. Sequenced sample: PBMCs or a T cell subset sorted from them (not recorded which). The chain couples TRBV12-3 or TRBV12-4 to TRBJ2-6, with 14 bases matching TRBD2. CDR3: CASSRGLAGVSGANVLTF. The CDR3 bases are TGTGCCAGCAGCCGGGGACTAGCGGGAGTCTCTGGGGCCAACGTCCTGACTTTC.